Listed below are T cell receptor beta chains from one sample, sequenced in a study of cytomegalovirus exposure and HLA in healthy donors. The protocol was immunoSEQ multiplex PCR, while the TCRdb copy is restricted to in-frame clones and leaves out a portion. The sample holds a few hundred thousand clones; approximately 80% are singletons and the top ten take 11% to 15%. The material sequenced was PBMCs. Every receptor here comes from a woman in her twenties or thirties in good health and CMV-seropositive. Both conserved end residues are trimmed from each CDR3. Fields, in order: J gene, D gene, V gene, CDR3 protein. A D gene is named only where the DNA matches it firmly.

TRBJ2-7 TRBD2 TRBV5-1 ASSPGGPYEQY
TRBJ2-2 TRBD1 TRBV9 ASSRQGDTGELF
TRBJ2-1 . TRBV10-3 AISRTTANEQF
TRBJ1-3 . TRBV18 ASSPPDGGGNTIY
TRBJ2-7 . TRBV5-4 ASSLASLDSYEQY
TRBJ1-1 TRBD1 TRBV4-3 ASSQDAQGAGTEAF
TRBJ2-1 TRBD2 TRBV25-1 ASSDGTPAGRYNEQF
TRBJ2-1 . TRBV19 ASQGSESSYNEQF
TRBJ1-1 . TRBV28 ASNTFRFMNTEAF
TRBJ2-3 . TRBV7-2 ASSLALGDEY
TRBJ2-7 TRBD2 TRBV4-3 ASSQGGLADTYEQY
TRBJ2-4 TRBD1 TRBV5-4 ASSRSLGTAENIQY
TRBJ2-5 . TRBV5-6 ASSLFRGKDETQY
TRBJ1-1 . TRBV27 ASRGGQLNTEAF
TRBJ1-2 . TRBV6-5 ATHGTGLGGYT
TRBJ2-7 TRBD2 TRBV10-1 ASSELSGAVYEQY
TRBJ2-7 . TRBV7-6 ASSLKRDLDEQY
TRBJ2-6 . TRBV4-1 ASSQGTFSGANVLT
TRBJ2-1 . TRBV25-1 ASSELAGSSYNEQF
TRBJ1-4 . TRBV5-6 ASSLGGSEKLF
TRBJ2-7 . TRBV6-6 ASSSQGTAYEQY
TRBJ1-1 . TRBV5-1 ASGSLGAYTEAF
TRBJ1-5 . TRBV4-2 ASTHNRDSNQPQH
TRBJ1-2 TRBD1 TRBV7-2 ASSPTGIVGYT
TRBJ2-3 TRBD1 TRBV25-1 ASSVPTGGADTQY
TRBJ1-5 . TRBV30 AWQKGGNQPQH
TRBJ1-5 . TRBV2 ASSAGNVDQPQH
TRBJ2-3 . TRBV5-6 ASSRGSTGTDTQY
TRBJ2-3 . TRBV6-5 ASSSPAGDRADTQY
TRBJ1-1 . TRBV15 ATSRVLGGDTEAF
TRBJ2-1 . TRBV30 AWSVRTIKF
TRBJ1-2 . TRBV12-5 ASGRDSYGYT
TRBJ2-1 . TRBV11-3 ASSLGWRKRFPRGNEQF
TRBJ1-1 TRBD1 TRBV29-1 SVGQGGVGHTEAF
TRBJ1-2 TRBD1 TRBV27 ASSVRTGAAFVDYT